The entry that follows covers one T cell receptor beta chain sequence. This entry is derived from a study of cytomegalovirus exposure and HLA in healthy donors. PCR used 60 Vbeta primers and 13 Jbeta primers. The assay was immunoSEQ multiplex PCR, and TCRdb's table has in-frame clones only and misses some. The sample records about 180,000 clones, 70% to 80% being singletons. This CDR3 has 16 residues. Germline V gene sequence: CDR1 MNHNS, CDR2 SASEGT. Trimming removed 1 base from V and 4 bases from J; junction bases left unmatched: 6. The chain combines TRBV6-1 with TRBJ2-5, with 10 bases identical to TRBD2. Material: PBMCs. The sequence came from a middle-aged woman in good health and CMV-seronegative. CDR3 DNA: TGTGCCAGCAGTGAAGGGGTAGCGGGGGGATCAGAGACCCAGTACTTC. Residues: CASSEGVAGGSETQYF.